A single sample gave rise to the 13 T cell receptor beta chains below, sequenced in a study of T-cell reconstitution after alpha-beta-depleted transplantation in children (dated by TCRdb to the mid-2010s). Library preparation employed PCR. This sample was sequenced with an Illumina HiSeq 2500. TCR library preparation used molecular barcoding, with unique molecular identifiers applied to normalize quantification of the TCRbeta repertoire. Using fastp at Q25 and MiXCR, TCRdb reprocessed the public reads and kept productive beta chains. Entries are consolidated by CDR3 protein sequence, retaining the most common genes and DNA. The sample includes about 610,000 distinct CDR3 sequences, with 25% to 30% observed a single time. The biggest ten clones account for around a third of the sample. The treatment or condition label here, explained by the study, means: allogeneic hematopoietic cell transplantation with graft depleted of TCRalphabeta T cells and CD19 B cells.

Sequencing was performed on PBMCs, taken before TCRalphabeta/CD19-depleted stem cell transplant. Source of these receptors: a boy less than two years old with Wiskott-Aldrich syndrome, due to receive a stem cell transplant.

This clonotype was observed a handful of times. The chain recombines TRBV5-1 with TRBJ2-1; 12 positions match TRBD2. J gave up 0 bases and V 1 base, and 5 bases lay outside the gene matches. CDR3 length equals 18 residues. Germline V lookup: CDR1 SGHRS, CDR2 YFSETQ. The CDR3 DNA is TGCGCCAGCAGCTTGCTAGCGGGAGGGTTAGGCTCCTACAATGAGCAGTTCTTC. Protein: CASSLLAGGLGSYNEQFF.

The CDR3 here is CASSRTGANVLTF. The CDR3 nucleotides are TGTGCCAGTAGTAGGACTGGGGCCAACGTCCTGACTTTC. This chain links TRBV5-6 with TRBJ2-6; D not resolved. Looked up from germline, CDR1 is SGHDT and CDR2 is YYEEEE. Trimming stripped 8 bases from V and 2 bases from J, with 8 bases between. The CDR3 spans 13 residues.

CDR3 protein: CASSLAVLAGGRYTQYF. For the CDR3, the DNA is TGCGCCAGCAGCTTGGCCGTCCTAGCGGGAGGGCGATATACGCAGTATTTT. The V gene is TRBV5-1, the J gene TRBJ2-3; 12 bases are a match to TRBD2. V shed 0 bases and J 7 bases; nucleotides not matched to a gene: 9. Germline CDR1 reads SGHRS; CDR2 reads YFSETQ. This CDR3 has 17 amino acids. Complete variable domain (other parts from reference TRBV5-1 and TRBJ2-3): KAGVTQTPRYLIKTRGQQVTLSCSPISGHRSVSWYQQTPGQGLQFLFEYFSETQRNKGNFPGRFSGRQFSNSRSEMNVSTLELGDSALYLCASSLAVLAGGRYTQYFGPGTRLTVL.

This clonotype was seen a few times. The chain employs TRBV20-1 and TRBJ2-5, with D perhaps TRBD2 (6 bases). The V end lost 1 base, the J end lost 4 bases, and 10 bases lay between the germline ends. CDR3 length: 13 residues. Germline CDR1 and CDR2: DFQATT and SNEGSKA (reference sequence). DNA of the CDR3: TGCAGTGCTAGAGTAGGAGGGGCAGAGACCCAGTACTTC. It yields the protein CSARVGGAETQYF.

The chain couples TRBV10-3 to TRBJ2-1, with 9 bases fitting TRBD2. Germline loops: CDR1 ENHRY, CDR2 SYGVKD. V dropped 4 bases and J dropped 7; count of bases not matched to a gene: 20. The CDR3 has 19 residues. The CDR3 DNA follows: TGTGCCATCAGTGGGTACGGGAAAGTAGCGGGAGAAGGTATGAATGAGCAGTTCTTC. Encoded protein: CAISGYGKVAGEGMNEQFF.

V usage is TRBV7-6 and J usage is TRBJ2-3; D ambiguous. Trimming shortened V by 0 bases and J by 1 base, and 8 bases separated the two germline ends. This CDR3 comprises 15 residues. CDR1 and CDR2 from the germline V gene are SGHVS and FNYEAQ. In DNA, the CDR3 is TGTGCCAGCAGCTTAGCGCTGAGCGGCACAGATACGCAGTATTTT. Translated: CASSLALSGTDTQYF. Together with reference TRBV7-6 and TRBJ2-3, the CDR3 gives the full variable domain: GAGVSQSPRYKVTKRGQDVALRCDPISGHVSLYWYRQALGQGPEFLTYFNYEAQQDKSGLPNDRFSAERPEGSISTLTIQRTEQRDSAMYRCASSLALSGTDTQYFGPGTRLTVL.

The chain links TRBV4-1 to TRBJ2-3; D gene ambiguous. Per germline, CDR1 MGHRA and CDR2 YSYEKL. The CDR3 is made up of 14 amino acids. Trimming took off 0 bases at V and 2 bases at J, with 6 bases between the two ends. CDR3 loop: CASSQEANTDTQYF. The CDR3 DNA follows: TGCGCCAGCAGCCAAGAAGCAAACACAGATACGCAGTATTTT.

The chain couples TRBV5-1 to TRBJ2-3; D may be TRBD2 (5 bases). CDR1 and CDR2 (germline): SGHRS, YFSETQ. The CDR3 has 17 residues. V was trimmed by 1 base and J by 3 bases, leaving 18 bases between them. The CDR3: CASSLMSSVSETDTQYF. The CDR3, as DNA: TGCGCCAGCAGCTTGATGTCGTCGGTTAGCGAGACAGATACGCAGTATTTT.

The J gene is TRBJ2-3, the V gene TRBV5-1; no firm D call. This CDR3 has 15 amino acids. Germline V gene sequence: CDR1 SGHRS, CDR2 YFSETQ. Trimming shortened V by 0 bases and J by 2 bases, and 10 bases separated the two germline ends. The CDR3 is CASSLVAKITDTQYF. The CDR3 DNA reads TGCGCCAGCAGCTTGGTAGCTAAGATCACAGATACGCAGTATTTT.

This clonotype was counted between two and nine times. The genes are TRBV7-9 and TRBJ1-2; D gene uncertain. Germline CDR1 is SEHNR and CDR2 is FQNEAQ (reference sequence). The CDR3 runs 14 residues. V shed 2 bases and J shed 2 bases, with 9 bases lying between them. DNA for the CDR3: TGTGCCAGCAGCTTAACCCCACAGAACTATGGCTACACCTTC. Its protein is CASSLTPQNYGYTF.

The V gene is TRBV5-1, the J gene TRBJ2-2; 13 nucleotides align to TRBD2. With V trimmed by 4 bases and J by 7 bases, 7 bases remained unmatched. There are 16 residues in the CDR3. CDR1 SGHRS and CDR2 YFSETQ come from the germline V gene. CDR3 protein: CASSATSGRAGGELFF. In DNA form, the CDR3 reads TGCGCCAGCAGCGCCACTAGCGGGAGGGCCGGCGGGGAGCTGTTTTTT.

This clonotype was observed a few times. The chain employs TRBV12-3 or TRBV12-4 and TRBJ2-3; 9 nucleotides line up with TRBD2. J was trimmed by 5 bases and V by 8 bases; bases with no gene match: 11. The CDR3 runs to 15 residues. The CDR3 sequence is CASGHLAGVKDTQYF. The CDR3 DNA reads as TGTGCCAGCGGCCACTTAGCGGGAGTGAAAGATACGCAGTATTTT.

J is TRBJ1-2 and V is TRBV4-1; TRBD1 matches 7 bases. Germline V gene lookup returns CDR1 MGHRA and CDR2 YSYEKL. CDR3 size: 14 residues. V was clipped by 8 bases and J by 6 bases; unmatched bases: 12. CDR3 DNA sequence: TGCGCCAGCGCGGAGACAGGGCTTATCGATGGCTACACCTTC. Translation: CASAETGLIDGYTF.